This TCR beta chain emerged from a study of cytomegalovirus exposure and HLA in healthy donors (dated 2017 in TCRdb). Some background on the complete study: An earlier analysis of approximately 590 of the donors reported more than 250 Gb of sequence data and 117 million unique TCR beta sequences from 190 million or so T cells. Among the approximately 400 genotyped donors, more than 70% belonged to the genetic ancestry cluster associated with self-reported Caucasian donors. Among some 400 genotyped donors of the cohort, an average of roughly 230,000 unique TCR beta nucleotide sequences was sequenced per donor, of which approximately 19% were non-productive. An early release covering roughly 640 HLA-typed donors comprised around 300 gigabases of sequencing data and tens of millions of unique TCR sequences. Every discovery cohort repertoire had been produced on one sequencing platform. Using immunosequencing, the study profiled T cell repertoires from approximately 700 subjects and related those repertoires to cytomegalovirus serostatus. Rather than using new phenotypic data, the later analysis identified candidate immune exposures from TCR beta sequences and from how often those sequences occurred across donors. In a later genetic analysis, genome-wide SNP genotypes for about 65% of the roughly 700 donors were used, and that subset was treated as a discovery cohort. A separate validation cohort of approximately 130 different subjects was used in addition to the roughly 640-subject first cohort. The study was designed to test whether signatures of past pathogen exposure could be identified by cataloging public T cell receptors. The number of typed donors differed by locus: about 629-630 for A, B, C, DRB1 and DQB1; 522 for DQA1; around 610 for DPA1; and 400 to 480 for DPB1. Alongside the repertoire data, information on donor age, sex, ethnicity and CMV serostatus was compiled. To study patterns of TCR occurrence, a later analysis re-analyzed previously published TCR beta repertoires from 700 or so donors and added high-resolution HLA genotyping. The study combined high-throughput TCR immunosequencing, statistical association of individual TCRs with disease status, and machine learning to predict cytomegalovirus infection status. Four or five DR-DQ haplotypes were treated as single units for association and clustering because of strong linkage in the cohort. To decide whether each TCR beta V gene segment behaved as functional or pseudogenic, an earlier analysis of approximately 600 of the donors relied on high-throughput TCR beta sequencing. HLA typing included class I and class II loci at four-digit resolution. Overall results and qualifications from the work: In a later analysis, TCR association rates were found to vary across HLA loci, with the most associated TCRs seen for DRB1 alleles and the fewest for HLA-C alleles. The only immune exposure information available for the cohort was CMV serostatus. Presence/absence analyses assumed roughly uniform sequencing depth across donors, an assumption that may not hold. In a later analysis, most CMV-associated TCR beta chains were found to appear HLA-restricted, with HLA associations seemingly driven largely by CMV exposure. Most TCR sequences were observed very rarely across donors, whereas some public TCRs were present in many individuals. In an earlier analysis of about 540 of the donors, most TCR beta V segments were observed in productive rearrangements about 87% or about 30% of the time, broadly matching IMGT annotations. Cytomegalovirus status was reported to be diagnosed by the classifier with high specificity and sensitivity in both the original and validation cohorts. V-gene and J-gene trimming of TCR beta chains was associated with a missense DCLRE1C variant in a later genetic analysis, and the association was replicated in an independent cohort. The authors suggested that the approach could potentially be generalized to other disease states and immunological phenotypes. Only TCR beta chains were sequenced in this cohort, and the absence of alpha or paired-chain data limited detectable features. Because HLA typing was missing for some donors at each locus, association tests included only the typed subset. A total of fewer than 200 TCR beta chains were listed by the study as associated with cytomegalovirus. In a later analysis, HLA-associated TCR beta chains were found to be more clonally expanded and to have lower generation probabilities than equally common non-associated chains. In a later analysis, some 18,000 TCR beta sequences were associated with specific HLA alleles at a false discovery rate of 0.05. Compared with the roughly 720-donor mean, donors in an Asian-associated ancestry cluster had fewer N-insertions in productive TCRs, according to a later genetic analysis. Approximately 16 rarely observed V segments, including chromosome 9 orphons, were excluded from the earlier analysis of approximately 500 of the donors because counts were too low. A cluster of highly shared sequence variants was judged likely to represent a technical artifact of the sequencing pipeline. Linkage disequilibrium might explain the correlated functional status among segregating V segments, but an unknown experimental factor could not be ruled out. Some IMGT-functional V segments, including TRBV6-2 and TRBV6-3, could not be told apart with the 87-base-pair reads, so those segments were excluded. In a later analysis, several top co-occurrence clusters were reported to appear linked to parvovirus B19, influenza, CMV and Epstein-Barr virus. When HLA alleles, especially DR and DQ, strongly co-occurred, attributing TCR associations to individual alleles was difficult. In vitro tests confirmed that three of the cytomegalovirus-associated TCR beta chains recognize cytomegalovirus antigens. A further reported finding was that TCR beta sequences accurately predicted the HLA-A and HLA-B alleles for most subjects in the first cohort.

Trimming at the junction amounts to 1 base on V and 1 base on J, and the germline ends lie 7 bases apart. As encoded in the germline V gene, CDR1 is LGHNA while CDR2 is YNFKEQ. From the cysteine through the phenylalanine, the CDR3 covers 14 amino acids. Of the read, only the CDR3 DNA is kept; its 42 bases are in frame from base 1. Library prep was done by the immunoSEQ multiplex PCR assay. A mixture of 60 forward primers for TCR Vbeta segments and 13 reverse primers for TCR Jbeta segments was used in the multiplex PCR. The CDR3 region of rearranged TCR beta genes was amplified from genomic DNA by a multiplex PCR assay. Amplified TCR beta libraries were sequenced as 87-base-pair reads on the Illumina HiSeq System. Regarding the original processing steps: A later analysis counted tens of millions of unique TCR beta chains across the 666 repertoires, and 10 million to 11 million of these chains were shared by at least two donors. A nearest-neighbor algorithm error-corrected the raw reads and collapsed the reads into unique sequences, merging closely related sequences to remove PCR and sequencing errors. CDR3 sequences were aligned to IMGT reference sequences to assign V, D and J gene segments. For a sequence to be retained, at least a six-nucleotide match to both a V gene segment and a J gene segment was required. A rearrangement counted as productive if the CDR3 had no stop codons and remained in frame with V and J, and every other rearrangement counted as non-productive. Following IMGT convention, CDR3 was defined as the stretch from the second conserved V-encoded cysteine to the conserved J-encoded phenylalanine. In an earlier analysis of 550 to 650 of the donors, sequences lacking an unambiguous match to a single V gene segment were excluded. An earlier analysis of several hundred of the donors called V segments functional above 56.7% productive rearrangements and segregating when the between-donor standard deviation exceeded 5%. A statistical classification framework was built to diagnose cytomegalovirus status from the catalog of TCR beta chain sequences. V and J gene assignment, in a later analysis, came from comparing TCR nucleotide sequences with IMGT/GENE-DB human TR gene sequences. In a later analysis, CDR3 sequences and most-parsimonious VDJ recombination scenarios were assigned using the TCRdist pipeline. In a later analysis, each TCR beta chain was defined by its CDR3 amino acid sequence together with its V-gene family, and reads without a unique V-gene family were excluded. As a way to deal with suspected cross-contamination and a sequencing artifact, a later analysis dropped 450 to 600 nucleotide sequences that were highly shared and had low generation probability. A later analysis calculated a clonal expansion index for each public chain from normalized within-repertoire ranks of inferred template counts. In a later analysis, generation probabilities were computed with a VDJ recombination model fitted to out-of-frame rearrangements, and the resulting probabilities were checked against IGoR. A later analysis scored TCR-TCR, TCR-HLA and TCR-CMV co-occurrence with hypergeometric tests, applying a repertoire-size bias correction to TCR pairs. To estimate false discovery rates, a later analysis permuted the HLA or CMV assignments 20 times. In a later analysis, co-occurring TCRs were grouped with DBSCAN, and TCRdist sequence similarity was added when clustering was performed within HLA-allele-positive subsets. Repertoires with fewer than 30,000 or more than 120,000 public chains were left out of co-occurrence clustering, as were four to six repertoires with anomalous nucleotide sharing. As stored in TCRdb, this immuneACCESS dataset retains in-frame rearrangements with V and J assigned. A fraction of the clones does not appear; measured against another copy, unresolved V genes explain less than half of the discrepancy, and the remainder lacks a known reason. The V and J calls and clone size are taken from that table; D and trimming were inferred from the DNA. Across this sample there are 150,000 to 200,000 clones, with over 65% seen only once. Of the sample, approximately 3.1% falls within the top ten clones.

The cohort consisted of 666 healthy bone marrow donors. At the time of sampling, every cohort member was nominally healthy, though immune exposures that went unrecorded were likely present. The donor was CMV seronegative and was included in the group of 352 seronegative cohort members. Every donor gave a peripheral blood sample, and the peripheral blood mononuclear cells from that sample were used for TCR beta sequencing. The Qiagen DNeasy Blood Extraction Kit was used to extract genomic DNA from the blood cell samples. A remark on this clone: The antigen it binds to is not known. It has no much larger one-base neighbor in the sample; base qualities were not kept.

Sequencing used PBMCs. The receptor was derived from a woman in her thirties or forties in good health and CMV-seronegative. The chain is assembled from TRBV4-2 and TRBJ1-2, with no confident D gene call. The sequence in DNA is TGTGCCAGCAGCCAAGCAGGTTTTAACTATGGCTACACCTTC. The encoded protein is CASSQAGFNYGYTF.